This passage covers 4 T cell receptor beta chains from one sample sequenced in a study of control samples from healthy donors and cancer patients. TCRdb's copy holds only in-frame clones and misses some; the assay was immunoSEQ multiplex PCR. In the table there are 90,000 or so clones, around 85% of which are singletons. Sequenced input: PBMCs. The receptor source for this set is a man in his sixties or seventies with lung cancer.

CDR3 nucleotide sequence: TGTGCCAGTAAGTGGCAGGAGAACACCGGGGAGCTGTTTTTT. Its protein is CASKWQENTGELFF. The J gene is TRBJ2-2, the V gene TRBV19; D not certain. CDR3 length equals 14 residues. Germline assignment: CDR1 LNHDA and CDR2 SQIVND (reference sequence). The V gene lost 7 bases and the J gene lost 1 base, with 10 bases spanning the gap. Filled out from reference TRBV19 and TRBJ2-2, the complete variable domain reads DGGITQSPKYLFRKEGQNVTLSCEQNLNHDAMYWYRQDPGQGLRLIYYSQIVNDFQKGDIAEGYSVSREKKESFPLTVTSAQKNPTAFYLCASKWQENTGELFFGEGSRLTVL.

The rearrangement joins TRBV9 to TRBJ2-2; D possibly corresponds to TRBD2 (6 bases). This CDR3 region has 15 residues. CDR1 and CDR2 from the germline V gene are SGDLS and YYNGEE. The V gene lost 5 bases and the J gene lost 6 bases, with 17 bases spanning the gap. CDR3 residues: CASRSGPSGPGELFF. In nucleotides, the CDR3 is TGTGCCAGCAGGAGCGGGCCTTCAGGGCCCGGGGAGCTGTTTTTT.

The CDR3 is CASSPGPEAGYTF. The CDR3 DNA reads as TGCGCCAGCAGCCCGGGACCTGAGGCGGGCTACACCTTC. This sequence joins TRBV10-2 and TRBJ1-2, with D possibly being TRBD1 (5 bases). CDR1 and CDR2 (germline): WSHSY, SAAADI. The CDR3 sequence is 13 residues long. V gave up 6 bases and J gave up 8 bases, with 16 bases separating them.

The rearrangement links TRBV28 to TRBJ1-5; 7 nucleotides align to TRBD1. Germline trimming cut 5 bases from V and 4 bases from J; bases unmatched to any gene: 14. Germline V gene data show CDR1 as MDHEN and CDR2 as SYDVKM. This CDR3 has 17 amino acids. CDR3 sequence: CASSPTLGDSWNQPQHF. The DNA for the CDR3 is TGTGCCAGCAGTCCCACTCTGGGGGACAGTTGGAATCAGCCCCAGCATTTT.